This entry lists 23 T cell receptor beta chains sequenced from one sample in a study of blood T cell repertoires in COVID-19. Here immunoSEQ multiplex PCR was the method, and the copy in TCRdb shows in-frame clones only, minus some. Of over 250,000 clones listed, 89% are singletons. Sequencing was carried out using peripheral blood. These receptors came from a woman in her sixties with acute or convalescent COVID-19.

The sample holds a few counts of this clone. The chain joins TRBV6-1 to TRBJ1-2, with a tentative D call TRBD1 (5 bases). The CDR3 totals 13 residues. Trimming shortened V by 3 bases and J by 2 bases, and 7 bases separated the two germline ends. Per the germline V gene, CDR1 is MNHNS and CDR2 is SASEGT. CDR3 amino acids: CASSESGNYGYTF. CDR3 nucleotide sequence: TGTGCCAGCAGTGAGTCAGGGAACTATGGCTACACCTTC.

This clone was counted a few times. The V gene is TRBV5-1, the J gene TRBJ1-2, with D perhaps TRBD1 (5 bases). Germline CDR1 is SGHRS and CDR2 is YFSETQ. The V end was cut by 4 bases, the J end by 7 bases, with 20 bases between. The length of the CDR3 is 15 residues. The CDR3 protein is CASSPRGVPSRGYTF. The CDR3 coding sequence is TGCGCCAGCAGCCCCCGGGGGGTCCCCTCCCGTGGCTACACCTTC.

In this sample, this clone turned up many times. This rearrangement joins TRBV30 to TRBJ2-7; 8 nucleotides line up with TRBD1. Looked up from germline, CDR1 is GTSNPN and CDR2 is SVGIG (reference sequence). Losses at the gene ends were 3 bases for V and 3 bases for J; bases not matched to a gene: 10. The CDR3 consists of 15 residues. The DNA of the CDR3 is TGTGCCTGGAGGCTAAGACAGGGGAGTTTCTACGAGCAGTACTTC. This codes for CAWRLRQGSFYEQYF. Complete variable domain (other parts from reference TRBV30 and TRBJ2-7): SQTIHQWPATLVQPVGSPLSLECTVEGTSNPNLYWYRQAAGRGLQLLFYSVGIGQISSEVPQNLSASRPQDRQFILSSKKLLLSDSGFYLCAWRLRQGSFYEQYFGPGTRLTVT.

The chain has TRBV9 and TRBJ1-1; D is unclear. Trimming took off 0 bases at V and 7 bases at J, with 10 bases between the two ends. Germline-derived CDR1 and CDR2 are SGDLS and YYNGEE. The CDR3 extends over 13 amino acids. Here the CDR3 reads CASSVAAGLEAFF. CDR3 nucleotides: TGTGCCAGCAGCGTAGCGGCAGGCCTTGAAGCTTTCTTT.

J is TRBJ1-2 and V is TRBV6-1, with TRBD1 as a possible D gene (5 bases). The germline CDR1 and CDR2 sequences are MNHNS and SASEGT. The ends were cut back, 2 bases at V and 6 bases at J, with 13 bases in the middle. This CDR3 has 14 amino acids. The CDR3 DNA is TGTGCCAGCAGTGAAAGGGGCAGACGAGATGGCTACACCTTC. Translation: CASSERGRRDGYTF.

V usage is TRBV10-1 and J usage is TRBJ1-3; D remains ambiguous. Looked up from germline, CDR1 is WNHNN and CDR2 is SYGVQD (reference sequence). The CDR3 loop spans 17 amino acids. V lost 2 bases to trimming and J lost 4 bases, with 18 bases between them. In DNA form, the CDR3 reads TGCGCCAGCAGTGAGGCCGAGGGCGCGGGATGCGGAAACACCATATATTTT. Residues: CASSEAEGAGCGNTIYF.

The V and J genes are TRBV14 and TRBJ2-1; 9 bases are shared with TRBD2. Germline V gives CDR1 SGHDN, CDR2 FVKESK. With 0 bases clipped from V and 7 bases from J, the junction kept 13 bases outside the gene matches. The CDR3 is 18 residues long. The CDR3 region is CASSQEMWIAGVLNEQFF. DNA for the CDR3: TGTGCCAGCAGCCAAGAAATGTGGATAGCGGGAGTGTTGAATGAGCAGTTCTTC. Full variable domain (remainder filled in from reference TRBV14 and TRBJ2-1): EAGVTQFPSHSVIEKGQTVTLRCDPISGHDNLYWYRRVMGKEIKFLLHFVKESKQDESGMPNNRFLAERTGGTYSTLKVQPAELEDSGVYFCASSQEMWIAGVLNEQFFGPGTRLTVL.

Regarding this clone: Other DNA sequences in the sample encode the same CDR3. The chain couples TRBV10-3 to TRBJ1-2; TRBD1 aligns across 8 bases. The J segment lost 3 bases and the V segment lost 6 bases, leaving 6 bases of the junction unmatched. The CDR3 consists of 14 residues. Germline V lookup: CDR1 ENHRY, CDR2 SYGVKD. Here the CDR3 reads CAISLGQADYGYTF. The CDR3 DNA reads TGTGCCATCAGCCTGGGACAGGCAGACTATGGCTACACCTTC.

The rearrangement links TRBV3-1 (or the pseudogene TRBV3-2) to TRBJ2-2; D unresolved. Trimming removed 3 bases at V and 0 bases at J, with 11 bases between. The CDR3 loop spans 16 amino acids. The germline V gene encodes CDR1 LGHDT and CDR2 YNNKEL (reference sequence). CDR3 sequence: CASSQIITANTGELFF. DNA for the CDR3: TGTGCCAGCAGCCAGATAATCACTGCGAACACCGGGGAGCTGTTTTTT.

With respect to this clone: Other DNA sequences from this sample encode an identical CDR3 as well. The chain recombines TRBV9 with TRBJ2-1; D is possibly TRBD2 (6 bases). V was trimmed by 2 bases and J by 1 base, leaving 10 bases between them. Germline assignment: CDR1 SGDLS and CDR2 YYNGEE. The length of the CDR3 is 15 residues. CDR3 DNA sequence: TGTGCCAGCAGCGTGGACGGGGGTTCCTACAATGAGCAGTTCTTC. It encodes CASSVDGGSYNEQFF.

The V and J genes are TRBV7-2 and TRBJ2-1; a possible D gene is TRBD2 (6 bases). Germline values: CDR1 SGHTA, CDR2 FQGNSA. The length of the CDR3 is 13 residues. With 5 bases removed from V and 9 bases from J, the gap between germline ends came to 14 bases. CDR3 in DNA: TGTGCCAGCAGCACCCGGACGGAGGGTGAGCAGTTCTTC. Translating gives CASSTRTEGEQFF.

The CDR3 sequence: CASSEGRGYTF. CDR3 DNA: TGCGCCAGCAGCGAGGGGCGAGGCTACACCTTC. The J gene is TRBJ1-2, the V gene TRBV10-2; possible D gene TRBD1, 5 bases. The germline V gene encodes CDR1 WSHSY and CDR2 SAAADI. The CDR3 is made up of 11 amino acids. V gave up 6 bases and J gave up 8 bases, with 10 bases separating them.

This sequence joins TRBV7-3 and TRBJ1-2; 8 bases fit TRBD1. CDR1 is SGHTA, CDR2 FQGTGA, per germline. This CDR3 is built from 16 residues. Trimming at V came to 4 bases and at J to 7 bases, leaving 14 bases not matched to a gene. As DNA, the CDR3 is TGTGCCAGCAGCTCAGCACCGGGACAGGATGGAGGTGGCTACACCTTC. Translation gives CASSSAPGQDGGGYTF.

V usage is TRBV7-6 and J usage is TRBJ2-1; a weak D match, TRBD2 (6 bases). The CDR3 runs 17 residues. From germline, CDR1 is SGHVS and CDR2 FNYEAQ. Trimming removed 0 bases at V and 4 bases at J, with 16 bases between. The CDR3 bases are TGTGCCAGCAGCTTAGCGGCGACTGGCGGGATGTACAATGAGCAGTTCTTC. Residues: CASSLAATGGMYNEQFF. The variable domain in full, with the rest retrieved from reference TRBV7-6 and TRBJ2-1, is GAGVSQSPRYKVTKRGQDVALRCDPISGHVSLYWYRQALGQGPEFLTYFNYEAQQDKSGLPNDRFSAERPEGSISTLTIQRTEQRDSAMYRCASSLAATGGMYNEQFFGPGTRLTVL.

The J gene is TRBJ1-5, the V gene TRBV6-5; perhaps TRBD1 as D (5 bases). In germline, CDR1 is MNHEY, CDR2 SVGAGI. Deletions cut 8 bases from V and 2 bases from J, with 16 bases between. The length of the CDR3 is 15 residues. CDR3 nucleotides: TGTGCCAGCCGGGGGACCCGCGTCGGCAATCAGCCCCAGCATTTT. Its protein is CASRGTRVGNQPQHF.

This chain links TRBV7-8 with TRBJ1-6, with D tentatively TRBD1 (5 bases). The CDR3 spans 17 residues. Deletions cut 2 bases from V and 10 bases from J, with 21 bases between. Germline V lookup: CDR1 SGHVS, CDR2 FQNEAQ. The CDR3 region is CASSLHLDPGRRSPLHF. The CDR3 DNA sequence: TGTGCCAGCAGCTTACACTTGGACCCAGGGAGGCGATCACCCCTCCACTTT.

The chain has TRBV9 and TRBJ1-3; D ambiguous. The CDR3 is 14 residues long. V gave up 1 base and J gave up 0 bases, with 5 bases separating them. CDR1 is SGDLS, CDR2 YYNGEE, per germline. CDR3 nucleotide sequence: TGTGCCAGCAGCGTAACAGACTCTGGAAACACCATATATTTT. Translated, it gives CASSVTDSGNTIYF.

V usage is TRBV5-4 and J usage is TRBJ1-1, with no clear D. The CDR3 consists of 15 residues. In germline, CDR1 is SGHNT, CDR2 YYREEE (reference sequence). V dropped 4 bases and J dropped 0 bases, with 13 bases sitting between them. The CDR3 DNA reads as TGTGCCAGCAGCCCCGGCGGGCGACTGAACACTGAAGCTTTCTTT. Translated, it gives CASSPGGRLNTEAFF. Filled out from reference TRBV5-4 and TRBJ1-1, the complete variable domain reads ETGVTQSPTHLIKTRGQQVTLRCSSQSGHNTVSWYQQALGQGPQFIFQYYREEENGRGNFPPRFSGLQFPNYSSELNVNALELDDSALYLCASSPGGRLNTEAFFGQGTRLTVV.

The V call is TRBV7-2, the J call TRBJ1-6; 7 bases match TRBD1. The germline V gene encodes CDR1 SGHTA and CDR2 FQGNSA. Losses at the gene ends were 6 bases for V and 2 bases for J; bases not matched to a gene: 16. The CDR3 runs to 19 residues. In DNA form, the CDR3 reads TGTGCCAGCAGACCGCAGGCGGCGACAGGGTCGGCCTATAATTCACCCCTCCACTTT. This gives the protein CASRPQAATGSAYNSPLHF.

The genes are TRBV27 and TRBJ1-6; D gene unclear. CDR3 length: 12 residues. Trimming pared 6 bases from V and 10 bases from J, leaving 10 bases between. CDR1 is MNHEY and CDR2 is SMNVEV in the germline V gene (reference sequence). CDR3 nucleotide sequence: TGTGCCAGCAGGCCGACTGGGTCACCCCTCCACTTT. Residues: CASRPTGSPLHF.

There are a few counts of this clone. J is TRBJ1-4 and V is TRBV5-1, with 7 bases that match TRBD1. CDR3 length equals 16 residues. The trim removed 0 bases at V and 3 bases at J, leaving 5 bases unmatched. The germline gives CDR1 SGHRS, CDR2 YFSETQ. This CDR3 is CASSLGGDSPNEKLFF. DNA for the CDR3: TGCGCCAGCAGCTTGGGTGGGGACAGTCCTAATGAAAAACTGTTTTTT.

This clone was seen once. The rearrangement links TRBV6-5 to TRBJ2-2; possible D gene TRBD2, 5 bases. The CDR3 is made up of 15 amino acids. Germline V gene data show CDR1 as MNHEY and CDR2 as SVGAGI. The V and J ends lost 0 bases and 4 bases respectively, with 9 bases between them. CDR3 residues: CASSYSTGITGELFF. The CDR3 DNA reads TGTGCCAGCAGTTACTCAACCGGGATCACCGGGGAGCTGTTTTTT.

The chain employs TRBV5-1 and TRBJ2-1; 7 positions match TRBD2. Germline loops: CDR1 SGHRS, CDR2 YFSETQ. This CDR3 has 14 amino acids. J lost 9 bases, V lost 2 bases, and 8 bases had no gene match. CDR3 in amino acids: CASSFGTWEGEQFF. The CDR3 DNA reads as TGCGCCAGCAGCTTTGGGACCTGGGAGGGTGAGCAGTTCTTC.